The 32 T cell receptor beta chains in this list originate from one sample, sequenced in a study of cytomegalovirus exposure and HLA in healthy donors. Amplification used 60 Vbeta primers and 13 Jbeta primers. TCRdb's table, derived via immunoSEQ multiplex PCR, lists solely in-frame clones and lacks some. The profile covers tens of thousands of clones, with about 81% appearing a single time and nearly 9% taken by the ten largest. The specimen sequenced was PBMCs. The receptor set was obtained from a woman aged 40 to 49 in good health and CMV-seropositive.

This clone has more than one count but fewer than ten. The rearrangement joins TRBV5-1 to TRBJ2-4; TRBD2 agrees at 14 bases. With V trimmed by 5 bases and J by 6 bases, 10 bases remained unmatched. The CDR3 runs to 17 residues. Germline-derived CDR1 and CDR2 are SGHRS and YFSETQ. CDR3 loop: CASRLRLAGGQGNIQYF. CDR3 sequence (DNA): TGCGCCAGCAGGTTGAGACTAGCGGGGGGGCAGGGAAACATTCAGTACTTC.

Remarks on this clone: One end of the junction varies from germline; a read error may be responsible. The chain is built from TRBV7-9 and TRBJ1-2; 12 bases map to TRBD1. The CDR3 is made up of 15 amino acids. Germline lookup yields CDR1 SEHNR and CDR2 FQNEAQ (reference sequence). Here the CDR3 DNA reads TGTTCCAGCAGCTTGGGACAGGGGGCAGGGTATGGCTACACCTTC. This codes for CSSSLGQGAGYGYTF.

This rearrangement joins TRBV25-1 to TRBJ2-2; 9 bases fit TRBD1. CDR3 length: 14 amino acids. V lost 8 bases to trimming and J lost 6 bases; unmatched junction nucleotides: 7. The germline V gene has CDR1 MGHDK and CDR2 SYGVNS. The CDR3 loop is CASGDRAMSGELFF. The CDR3 nucleotides read TGTGCCAGCGGGGACAGGGCAATGTCCGGGGAGCTGTTTTTT.

The chain combines TRBV5-1 with TRBJ2-3; 12 bases fit TRBD2. With V trimmed by 4 bases and J by 5 bases, 5 bases remained unmatched. The CDR3 is 15 residues long. Germline V gene sequence: CDR1 SGHRS, CDR2 YFSETQ. CDR3 nucleotides: TGCGCCAGCAGCACTAGCGGGGGGTCCGGAGATACGCAGTATTTT. Translating it yields CASSTSGGSGDTQYF. The whole variable domain, remainder taken from reference TRBV5-1 and TRBJ2-3, is KAGVTQTPRYLIKTRGQQVTLSCSPISGHRSVSWYQQTPGQGLQFLFEYFSETQRNKGNFPGRFSGRQFSNSRSEMNVSTLELGDSALYLCASSTSGGSGDTQYFGPGTRLTVL.

This rearrangement joins TRBV18 to TRBJ2-7; maybe TRBD1 (6 bases). The V and J ends lost 3 bases and 1 base respectively, with 13 bases between them. The CDR3 loop spans 15 amino acids. Germline CDR1 reads KGHSH; CDR2 reads LQKENI. DNA for the CDR3: TGTGCCAGCTCACCCCCTTCAACAGGGTCCTACGAGCAGTACTTC. It is translated as CASSPPSTGSYEQYF.

This clone was observed once. The CDR3 sequence is CAWSVGPGRGGGYTF. The CDR3 DNA sequence: TGTGCCTGGAGTGTAGGGCCAGGGCGAGGCGGTGGCTACACCTTC. V is TRBV30 and J is TRBJ1-2, with D possibly TRBD1 on 5 matching bases. The CDR3 extends over 15 amino acids. Trimming pared 0 bases from V and 7 bases from J, leaving 18 bases between. The germline gives CDR1 GTSNPN, CDR2 SVGIG (reference sequence).

The chain uses TRBV5-4 and TRBJ1-1, with 9 bases lining up with TRBD1. This CDR3 spans 13 amino acids. Trimming at V came to 3 bases and at J to 7 bases, leaving 4 bases not matched to a gene. CDR1 is SGHNT and CDR2 is YYREEE in the germline V gene (reference sequence). CDR3 nucleotides: TGTGCCAGCAGCTCCGGACAGGGGTTTGAAGCTTTCTTT. Its protein product is CASSSGQGFEAFF.

This clone appeared a few times. This chain connects TRBV28 to TRBJ2-5, with D possibly matching TRBD2 (6 bases). CDR1 is MDHEN, CDR2 SYDVKM, per germline. The CDR3 is 14 residues long. The V end was cut by 5 bases, the J end by 2 bases, with 12 bases between. CDR3 nucleotides: TGTGCCAGCAGTCGACGGGGAGGACAAGAGACCCAGTACTTC. Its protein product is CASSRRGGQETQYF.

The chain combines TRBV15 with TRBJ2-2; D may be TRBD1 (6 bases). Germline values: CDR1 LNHNV, CDR2 YYDKDF (reference sequence). The V end lost 3 bases, the J end lost 7 bases, and 15 bases lay between the germline ends. The CDR3 covers 15 residues. Here the CDR3 DNA reads TGTGCCACCAGCAGTGGGACATCTGATTTCGGGGAGCTGTTTTTT. Its protein product is CATSSGTSDFGELFF. Filled out from reference TRBV15 and TRBJ2-2, the complete variable domain reads DAMVIQNPRYQVTQFGKPVTLSCSQTLNHNVMYWYQQKSSQAPKLLFHYYDKDFNNEADTPDNFQSRRPNTSFCFLDIRSPGLGDTAMYLCATSSGTSDFGELFFGEGSRLTVL.

This clone has only one observation. Here the CDR3 reads CASRASEENIQYF. CDR3 DNA sequence: TGTGCCAGCAGGGCCTCTGAGGAAAACATTCAGTACTTC. This sequence joins TRBV2 and TRBJ2-4; D not resolved. Trimming removed 6 bases at V and 5 bases at J, with 11 bases between. Germline loops: CDR1 SNHLY, CDR2 FYNNEI. The CDR3 consists of 13 residues.

This clone showed up just once. The V gene is TRBV7-2, the J gene TRBJ2-3; 9 nucleotides align to TRBD2. Germline values: CDR1 SGHTA, CDR2 FQGNSA. CDR3 size: 16 residues. Losses at the gene ends were 5 bases for V and 3 bases for J; bases not matched to a gene: 9. CDR3 DNA: TGTGCCAGCAGCCTCCAGGCTAGCGGGGTGACAGATACGCAGTATTTT. This codes for CASSLQASGVTDTQYF.

This clone has just a few counts. This chain uses TRBV29-1 with TRBJ1-1; D gene ambiguous. The CDR3 loop spans 13 amino acids. Trimming shortened V by 6 bases and J by 0 bases, and 11 bases separated the two germline ends. The germline V gene has CDR1 SQVTM and CDR2 ANQGSEA. This CDR3 reads CSVLGILNTEAFF. In DNA form, the CDR3 reads TGCAGCGTCCTCGGGATATTGAACACTGAAGCTTTCTTT.

This chain links TRBV15 with TRBJ1-4; 8 bases are a match to TRBD1. The germline V gene encodes CDR1 LNHNV and CDR2 YYDKDF (reference sequence). The CDR3 consists of 14 residues. Losses at the gene ends were 6 bases for V and 7 bases for J; bases not matched to a gene: 7. CDR3 nucleotide sequence: TGTGCCACCAGAACGACAGGGGTGCCTGAAAAACTGTTTTTT. This encodes CATRTTGVPEKLFF.

V is TRBV7-2 and J is TRBJ2-7, with D possibly TRBD1 on 6 matching bases. This CDR3 spans 15 amino acids. CDR1 and CDR2 (germline): SGHTA, FQGNSA. The germline V and J ends were trimmed by 0 bases and 6 bases, with 15 bases remaining between them. CDR3 coding DNA: TGTGCCAGCAGCTTAGCAGGGGGTGGGTCGGGCGAGCAGTACTTC. This sequence encodes CASSLAGGGSGEQYF.

The chain combines TRBV19 with TRBJ1-1; possible D gene TRBD1, 6 bases. With 7 bases removed from V and 6 bases from J, the gap between germline ends came to 24 bases. The length of the CDR3 is 16 residues. Germline CDR1 LNHDA, CDR2 SQIVND (reference sequence). The CDR3 loop reads CASNPETGQMRAEAFF. CDR3 nucleotides: TGTGCCAGTAACCCGGAGACTGGACAGATGAGGGCTGAAGCTTTCTTT.

The chain uses TRBV9 and TRBJ2-1; D perhaps matches TRBD1 (6 bases). V lost 4 bases and J 5 bases, leaving 10 bases between the germline ends. Germline CDR1 SGDLS, CDR2 YYNGEE. The CDR3 has 13 amino acids. The CDR3 region is CASSKRQDNEQFF. DNA of the CDR3: TGTGCCAGCAGCAAGCGACAGGACAATGAGCAGTTCTTC.

This clone was counted between two and nine times. CDR3 bases: TGTGCCAGCAGCTTGACAGGGGGAGTCCCTTTTTCCTACGAGCAGTACTTC. The encoded protein is CASSLTGGVPFSYEQYF. The J gene is TRBJ2-7, the V gene TRBV7-2; TRBD1 agrees at 9 bases. The germline gives CDR1 SGHTA, CDR2 FQGNSA. The CDR3 runs 17 residues. V shed 3 bases and J 1 base; nucleotides not matched to a gene: 10.

This clone has just one count. The rearrangement uses TRBV6-5 and TRBJ2-3; D unclear. This CDR3 is 14 amino acids long. V lost 5 bases, J lost 4 bases, and 13 bases lay in between. Germline lookup yields CDR1 MNHEY and CDR2 SVGAGI. The CDR3 region has the DNA TGTGCCAGCAGTCGCCTAAGTAACTCAGATACGCAGTATTTT. It encodes CASSRLSNSDTQYF.

V is TRBV4-3 and J is TRBJ1-1; TRBD1 might be the D (6 bases). Germline CDR1 and CDR2: LGHNA and YSLEER. V gave up 4 bases and J gave up 1 base, with 13 bases separating them. The CDR3 extends over 15 amino acids. CDR3 DNA sequence: TGCGCCAGCAGCCCTACGGGACAATCGAACACTGAAGCTTTCTTT. Residues: CASSPTGQSNTEAFF.

The V call is TRBV19, the J call TRBJ2-7; D may be TRBD1 (8 bases). Germline values: CDR1 LNHDA, CDR2 SQIVND (reference sequence). The CDR3 is made up of 15 amino acids. Trimming removed 4 bases at V and 6 bases at J, with 19 bases between. The chain's CDR3 is CASSTPGQGLLEQYF. In DNA, the CDR3 is TGTGCCAGTAGTACCCCCGGACAGGGACTACTCGAGCAGTACTTC.

Concerning this clone: A far larger clone is one base from this, pointing to a likely read error. V gene TRBV28 combines with J gene TRBJ2-3; 11 bases line up with TRBD2. Trimming removed 5 bases from V and 6 bases from J; junction bases left unmatched: 13. Germline-derived CDR1 and CDR2 are MDHEN and SYDVKM. The CDR3 loop spans 17 amino acids. The CDR3 DNA reads as TGTGCCAGCAGTCTCCGGACTAGCGGGCGCCTGCGGGATACGCAGTATTTT. As protein: CASSLRTSGRLRDTQYF.

The sample holds a few counts of this clone. The chain combines TRBV6-1 with TRBJ1-4; D is ambiguous. The V and J ends lost 8 bases and 6 bases respectively, with 13 bases between them. Germline loops: CDR1 MNHNS, CDR2 SASEGT. The CDR3 covers 13 residues. The CDR3 sequence: CASRGEWDEKLFF. In DNA form, the CDR3 reads TGTGCCAGCCGCGGGGAGTGGGATGAAAAACTGTTTTTT.

This clone is a singleton in its sample. The rearrangement uses TRBV18 and TRBJ2-7; 10 nucleotides align to TRBD2. Germline assignment: CDR1 KGHSH and CDR2 LQKENI. The ends lost 2 bases at V and 3 bases at J; junction bases unmatched: 4. This CDR3 has 15 residues. Here the CDR3 reads CASSPVLAGDYEQYF. The CDR3 DNA sequence: TGTGCCAGCTCACCAGTTCTAGCGGGGGACTACGAGCAGTACTTC.

DNA of the CDR3: TGTGCCAGCAGTCGACAGGGGGCGGTGATGCCCCTCCACTTT. The encoded protein is CASSRQGAVMPLHF. The chain employs TRBV27 and TRBJ1-6, with 10 bases aligning to TRBD1. V shed 5 bases, J shed 13 bases, and the junction held 8 bases outside the gene matches. CDR1 and CDR2 (germline): MNHEY, SMNVEV (reference sequence). CDR3 size: 14 residues.

The rearrangement uses TRBV28 and TRBJ1-4; TRBD1 matches at 12 bases. The trim removed 6 bases at V and 3 bases at J, leaving 5 bases unmatched. The CDR3 extends over 16 amino acids. CDR1 and CDR2 (germline): MDHEN, SYDVKM. Written as DNA, the CDR3 is TGTGCCAGCAGCGGGGACAGGGGGCTTTCTAATGAAAAACTGTTTTTT. This codes for CASSGDRGLSNEKLFF.

The genes are TRBV15 and TRBJ2-1, with TRBD2 identical over 9 bases. Germline assignment: CDR1 LNHNV and CDR2 YYDKDF (reference sequence). V gave up 2 bases and J gave up 4 bases; unmatched junction bases: 9. There are 17 residues in the CDR3. The CDR3 DNA is TGTGCCACCAGCAGAAATCCTCCCGCGGGGGGGTACAATGAGCAGTTCTTC. The encoded protein is CATSRNPPAGGYNEQFF.

This chain uses TRBV5-5 with TRBJ2-7; 9 positions match TRBD1. The CDR3 consists of 14 residues. Trimming took 4 bases from V and 7 from J; bases not matched to a gene: 9. The germline CDR1 and CDR2 sequences are SGHKS and YYEKEE (reference sequence). The DNA for the CDR3 is TGTGCCAGCAGCACCGGGACAGGGCTCGAGGAGCAGTACTTC. Its translation: CASSTGTGLEEQYF.

This clone has a count of ten or more. The chain carries TRBV5-1 and TRBJ2-5; a weak D match, TRBD1 (5 bases). V dropped 4 bases and J dropped 5 bases, with 18 bases sitting between them. The CDR3 extends over 15 amino acids. From germline, CDR1 is SGHRS and CDR2 YFSETQ. CDR3 amino acids: CASSPEDSPRETQYF. The CDR3 nucleotides are TGCGCCAGCAGCCCCGAAGACAGCCCCCGGGAGACCCAGTACTTC.

This rearrangement joins TRBV28 to TRBJ1-2; no clear D gene. Germline lookup yields CDR1 MDHEN and CDR2 SYDVKM. The length of the CDR3 is 16 residues. The germline V and J ends were trimmed by 2 bases and 0 bases, with 13 bases remaining between them. In DNA, the CDR3 is TGTGCCAGCAGTTTAATTAAGAGGGATCCTAACTATGGCTACACCTTC. This codes for CASSLIKRDPNYGYTF.

The chain recombines TRBV19 with TRBJ1-5; D is unresolved. The germline V gene encodes CDR1 LNHDA and CDR2 SQIVND (reference sequence). V dropped 5 bases and J dropped 11 bases, with 13 bases sitting between them. This CDR3 is 12 amino acids long. The CDR3 here is CASSDPPGTQHF. The CDR3 region has the DNA TGTGCCAGTAGTGACCCCCCGGGGACCCAGCATTTT.

This clone was recorded a few times. The chain combines TRBV11-3 with TRBJ1-6; D may be TRBD1 (6 bases). V was shortened by 2 bases and J by 9 bases, with 11 bases between the two germline ends. CDR3 length equals 14 residues. Germline CDR1 reads SGHNT; CDR2 reads YENEEA. The CDR3 loop reads CASSLYGRGSPLHF. As DNA, the CDR3 is TGTGCCAGCAGCTTATACGGCAGGGGTTCACCCCTCCACTTT.

V and J are TRBV25-1 and TRBJ2-5; 7 bases map to TRBD1. Germline V CDR1 and CDR2: MGHDK, SYGVNS. J was trimmed by 4 bases and V by 6 bases; bases with no gene match: 5. The CDR3 covers 13 residues. The CDR3, as DNA: TGTGCCAGCAGCCCACAGGGGCTAGAGACCCAGTACTTC. Translation: CASSPQGLETQYF.